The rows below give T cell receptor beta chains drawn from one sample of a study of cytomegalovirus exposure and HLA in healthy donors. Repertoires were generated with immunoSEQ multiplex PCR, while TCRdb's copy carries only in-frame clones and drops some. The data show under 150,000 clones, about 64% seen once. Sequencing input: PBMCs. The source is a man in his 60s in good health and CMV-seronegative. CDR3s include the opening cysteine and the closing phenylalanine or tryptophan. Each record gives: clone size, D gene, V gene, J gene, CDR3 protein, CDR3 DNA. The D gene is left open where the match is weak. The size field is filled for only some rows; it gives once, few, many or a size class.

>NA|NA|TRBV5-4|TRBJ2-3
CASSLASSSDTQYF
TGTGCCAGCAGCTTAGCTAGTTCCTCTGATACGCAGTATTTT
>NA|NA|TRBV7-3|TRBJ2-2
CASSSQTGSDTGELFF
TGTGCCAGCAGCTCTCAGACAGGCTCCGACACCGGGGAGCTGTTTTTT
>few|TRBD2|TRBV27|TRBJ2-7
CASFQIAGLTYEQYF
TGTGCCAGCTTCCAAATAGCGGGACTGACCTACGAGCAGTACTTC
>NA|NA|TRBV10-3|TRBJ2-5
CAIRGIRTETQYF
TGTGCCATCAGGGGGATCAGGACTGAGACCCAGTACTTC
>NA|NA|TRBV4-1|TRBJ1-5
CASSQERWQRGVGGSNQPQHF
TGCGCCAGCAGCCAAGAGAGGTGGCAGCGGGGTGTAGGGGGTAGCAATCAGCCCCAGCATTTT
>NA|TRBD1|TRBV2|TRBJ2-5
CASNRDRGETQYF
TGTGCCAGCAACCGGGACAGGGGGGAGACCCAGTACTTC
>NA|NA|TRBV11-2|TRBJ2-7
CASSPGSVSPQYF
TGTGCCAGCAGCCCCGGGAGTGTTAGTCCTCAGTACTTC
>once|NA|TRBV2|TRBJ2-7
CASRSTDRYEQYF
TGTGCCAGCAGGTCGACAGACCGCTACGAGCAGTACTTC
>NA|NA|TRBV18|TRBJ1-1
CASSPLAMGTNYMNTEAFF
TGTGCCAGCTCACCACTGGCTATGGGCACAAATTACATGAACACTGAAGCTTTCTTT
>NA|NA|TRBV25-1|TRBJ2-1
CASNEGSLNDNEQFF
TGTGCCAGCAATGAAGGGAGTCTGAACGACAATGAGCAGTTCTTC
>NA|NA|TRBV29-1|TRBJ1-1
CSAYRRDGDTETFF
TGCAGCGCATACAGGAGGGATGGCGACACTGAAACTTTCTTT
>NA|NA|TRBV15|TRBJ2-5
CATSRDKGVGRETQYF
TGTGCCACCAGCAGAGATAAGGGGGTAGGAAGGGAGACCCAGTACTTC
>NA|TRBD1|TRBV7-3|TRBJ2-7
CASSQDRDYEQYF
TGTGCCAGCAGCCAGGACAGGGACTACGAGCAGTACTTC
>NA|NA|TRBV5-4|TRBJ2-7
CASSPGTVTYEQYF
TGTGCCAGCAGCCCCGGGACTGTGACCTACGAGCAGTACTTC